This is a list of T cell receptor beta chains from one sample in a study of shared clonotypes between healthy human individuals. Repertoires were generated with immunoSEQ multiplex PCR, while TCRdb's copy carries only in-frame clones and drops some. Among 1.4 million or so clones listed, 98% were seen once. The sample taken for sequencing was naive CD4+ T cells sorted from blood. The receptors derive from a young man in good health. Each CDR3 is given with its conserved first and last residue. The D gene is left open where the match is weak. Some rows mark clone size as missing; the rest say once, few, many or name a class of expanded clone.

>-|TRBV4-3|TRBJ1-3|-
TGCGCCAGCAGCCAAGGTGGGCAGGATAACACCATATATTTT
CASSQGGQDNTIYF
>TRBD2|TRBV5-4|TRBJ2-1|-
TGTGCCAGCAGCGTAAGGACCGGGACTAGCGGGAGTATGTTCTTC
CASSVRTGTSGSMFF
>TRBD1|TRBV18|TRBJ2-7|-
TGTGCCAGCTCCCGGGACAGGTCCTACGAGCAGTACTTC
CASSRDRSYEQYF
>TRBD2|TRBV15|TRBJ2-7|-
TGTGCCACCAGCTCGGGAGGGGGGCAGAGCTGGGAGCAGTACTTC
CATSSGGGQSWEQYF
>-|TRBV7-2|TRBJ1-2|-
TGTGCCAGCAGCCCCCGATGGCAGACTATTAACTATGGCTACACCTTC
CASSPRWQTINYGYTF
>-|TRBV5-1|TRBJ1-1|-
TGCGCCAGCAGCTCTGGGCCCAGGGACGGCACTGAAGCTTTCTTT
CASSSGPRDGTEAFF
>-|TRBV7-7|TRBJ2-1|-
TGTGCTAGCAGCCAAAGCGCCGGGAGTGAGCAGTTCTTC
CASSQSAGSEQFF
>-|TRBV6-1|TRBJ2-3|-
TGTGCCAGCAGACTCTTCCTCACAGATACGCAGTATTTT
CASRLFLTDTQYF
>-|TRBV5-1|TRBJ1-4|-
TGCGCCAGCAGCTTGCAGGGGCTCGGCGAAAAACTGTTTTTT
CASSLQGLGEKLFF
>TRBD2|TRBV5-4|TRBJ2-7|-
TGTGCCAGCAGCTTGGGACTAGCGGGACCCACCGAGCAGTACTTC
CASSLGLAGPTEQYF
>TRBD2|TRBV10-2|TRBJ2-3|-
TGCGCCAGCAGCGGACTAGCGGGAGGGCCGCAGATAGATACGCAGTATTTT
CASSGLAGGPQIDTQYF
>-|TRBV19|TRBJ1-2|once
TGTGCCAGCCGGCGTAAGCGTCAGGGGAACTATGGCTACACCTTC
CASRRKRQGNYGYTF
>TRBD1|TRBV7-2|TRBJ2-7|-
TGTGCCAGCAGCTTAGCGGGGCAGGGGGCAGGATACGAGCAGTACTTC
CASSLAGQGAGYEQYF
>-|TRBV11-2|TRBJ2-7|-
TGTGCCAGCAGCCGAGAGCTAAGCTCCTACGAGCAGTACTTC
CASSRELSSYEQYF
>-|TRBV25-1|TRBJ1-1|-
TGTGCCAGCAGTGCTTCGAGCCCCCCTACGGTCACTGAAGCTTTCTTT
CASSASSPPTVTEAFF
>-|TRBV7-9|TRBJ2-7|-
TGTGCCAGCAGCTTAGTAGCGAGACTGGGCATCCCTTACGAGCAGTACTTC
CASSLVARLGIPYEQYF
>-|TRBV27|TRBJ2-7|-
TGTGCCAGCAGTTTATCAGGGGTGGCAGGGGATAGTTTAGACGAGCAGTACTTC
CASSLSGVAGDSLDEQYF
>-|TRBV10-3|TRBJ2-3|-
TGTGCCATCAGTGAGGTCAGGGAGATGAACACAGATACGCAGTATTTT
CAISEVREMNTDTQYF
>-|TRBV5-1|TRBJ2-7|-
TGCGCCAGCAGCTTGGATTCAGGGCTCTCCTACGAGCAGTACTTC
CASSLDSGLSYEQYF
>-|TRBV7-2|TRBJ2-2|-
TGTGCCAGCAGCTTGCTAGGGGGTCGGACCGGGGAGCTGTTTTTT
CASSLLGGRTGELFF
>TRBD1|TRBV11-2|TRBJ2-5|-
TGTGCCAGCAGCCATCATTTCCCGGGACAGGGAGTGTGGCAAGAGACCCAGTACTTC
CASSHHFPGQGVWQETQYF
>TRBD2|TRBV18|TRBJ2-7|-
TGTGCCAGCTCGAAAAGTCCTAGCGGGAACTACGAGCAGTACTTC
CASSKSPSGNYEQYF
>TRBD2|TRBV9|TRBJ2-3|-
TGTGCCAGCAGCGTGACTAGCGGGAGGACCCAAAATACGCAGTATTTT
CASSVTSGRTQNTQYF
>TRBD1|TRBV27|TRBJ2-7|once
TGTGCCAGCAGTTTGTTGCCAGGGGGCTACGAGCAGTACTTC
CASSLLPGGYEQYF
>TRBD2|TRBV5-1|TRBJ2-7|-
TGCGCCAGCAGCTGGGCGCCCCTAGCGGGAGGTTCCCAGAAAAACTCCTACGAGCAGTACTTC
CASSWAPLAGGSQKNSYEQYF
>TRBD2|TRBV30|TRBJ2-7|-
TGTGCCTGGAGTCTAGCGGGGTACGAGCAGTACTTC
CAWSLAGYEQYF
>-|TRBV30|TRBJ2-1|-
TGTGCCTGGAGTGTAGGCCTAGCAGCCTATAATGAGCAGTTCTTC
CAWSVGLAAYNEQFF